These 25 T cell receptor beta chains share one sample of origin, sequenced in a study of blood T cells in healthy people across ages. It was with a sample-barcoded 5' primer and a J-beta primer mix that a second PCR of roughly 7 to 12 cycles was run. TCRdb reanalysed the 5' RACE reads using MiXCR and keeps one entry per CDR3 protein. The data show approximately 600,000 distinct CDR3 sequences, around three fifths seen once. The sequencing input was blood. The receptors come from a man in his sixties in good health.

J is TRBJ2-5 and V is TRBV10-3; TRBD2 matches at 7 bases. J was trimmed by 5 bases and V by 4 bases; bases with no gene match: 4. Germline V gives CDR1 ENHRY, CDR2 SYGVKD. The CDR3 totals 13 residues. The CDR3 coding sequence is TGTGCCATCAGTGTAGCGGGCGGGGAGACCCAGTACTTC. This sequence encodes CAISVAGGETQYF.

The chain couples TRBV12-3 or TRBV12-4 to TRBJ2-4; 8 nucleotides agree with TRBD2. The CDR3 spans 17 residues. V trimming: 3 bases; J trimming: 7 bases; junction bases outside the gene matches: 14. The DNA for the CDR3 is TGTGCCAGCAGTTTCAGGGCCGGGGGGGGCGCGAGGAACATTCAGTACTTC. Protein sequence: CASSFRAGGGARNIQYF.

This sequence joins TRBV27 and TRBJ2-5, with TRBD1 identical over 10 bases. The V gene end was trimmed by 8 bases and the J gene end by 4 bases; junction bases not matched to a gene: 10. This CDR3 is built from 15 residues. Per germline, CDR1 MNHEY and CDR2 SMNVEV (reference sequence). The CDR3 sequence is CASGSWTGGGETQYF. In nucleotides, the CDR3 is TGTGCCAGCGGCTCCTGGACAGGGGGGGGAGAGACCCAGTACTTC.

As DNA, the CDR3 is TGTGCCATCGCCGGACTTACAGATACGCAGTATTTT. This sequence encodes CAIAGLTDTQYF. The chain joins TRBV28 to TRBJ2-3; perhaps TRBD2 as D (5 bases). CDR1 MDHEN and CDR2 SYDVKM come from the germline V gene. The length of the CDR3 is 12 residues. Trimming took off 10 bases at V and 3 bases at J, with 11 bases between the two ends.

This chain connects TRBV28 to TRBJ1-2; D is undetermined. CDR3 length equals 12 residues. Trimming took 6 bases from V and 4 from J, leaving 9 bases between them. From germline, CDR1 is MDHEN and CDR2 SYDVKM. As DNA, the CDR3 is TGTGCCAGCAGCCCACCCCTCTATGGCTACACCTTC. Translating it yields CASSPPLYGYTF.

The rearrangement links TRBV14 to TRBJ2-5, with 10 bases lining up with TRBD1. The end of the DNA aligns better with TRBJ2-7, so the J call may be wrong. The CDR3 length is 16 residues. Looked up from germline, CDR1 is SGHDN and CDR2 is FVKESK. CDR3 DNA sequence: TGTGCCAGCAGCTTCTCGCCGGGACAGGGGTCCTACGAGCAGTACTTC. This codes for CASSFSPGQGSYEQYF.

For the CDR3, the DNA is TGTGCCAGCAGTGAAGCCGGGGCAGGGGAAGGGTATGGCTACACCTTC. Its protein product is CASSEAGAGEGYGYTF. The chain carries TRBV6-1 and TRBJ1-2; D is possibly TRBD1 (6 bases). V gave up 0 bases and J gave up 5 bases, with 16 bases separating them. Germline values: CDR1 MNHNS, CDR2 SASEGT. CDR3 length equals 16 residues.

V usage is TRBV7-2 and J usage is TRBJ2-3; 7 bases agree with TRBD2. Germline CDR1 reads SGHTA; CDR2 reads FQGNSA. The CDR3 runs to 13 residues. V was clipped by 5 bases and J by 6 bases; unmatched bases: 5. In nucleotides, the CDR3 is TGTGCCAGCAGCCGGACTAGTGGCGATACGCAGTATTTT. The encoded protein is CASSRTSGDTQYF.

The gene calls are TRBV13 and TRBJ2-7; 9 bases are a match to TRBD1. The J call may be in error: the DNA end matches TRBJ2-5 better. Germline CDR1 reads PRHDT; CDR2 reads FYEKMQ (reference sequence). This CDR3 region has 14 residues. The CDR3 region is CASSMRQGGETQYF. For the CDR3, the DNA is TGTGCCAGCAGCATGCGACAGGGGGGTGAGACCCAGTACTTC.

This chain connects TRBV6-4 to TRBJ2-1; TRBD2 aligns across 9 bases. The length of the CDR3 is 15 residues. CDR1 and CDR2 from the germline V gene are MRHNA and SNTAGT. V lost 0 bases and J lost 6; bases outside the gene matches: 3. CDR3 coding DNA: TGTGCCAGCAGTGACTCAAGCGGGGGGTTCAATGAGCAGTTCTTC. It encodes CASSDSSGGFNEQFF.

This clonotype was seen once. The chain links TRBV7-2 to TRBJ1-6; 7 positions match TRBD1. Germline values: CDR1 SGHTA, CDR2 FQGNSA. This CDR3 contains 16 residues. The ends lost 0 bases at V and 4 bases at J; junction bases unmatched: 3. CDR3 region: CASSLAGTVYNSPLHF. The CDR3 DNA reads TGTGCCAGCAGCTTAGCTGGGACAGTTTATAATTCACCCCTCCACTTT. The full variable domain, rest sourced from reference TRBV7-2 and TRBJ1-6, is GAGVSQSPSNKVTEKGKDVELRCDPISGHTALYWYRQSLGQGLEFLIYFQGNSAPDKSGLPSDRFSAERTGGSVSTLTIQRTQQEDSAVYLCASSLAGTVYNSPLHFGNGTRLTVT.

The sample holds a few counts of this clonotype. This chain connects TRBV7-9 to TRBJ1-2; 7 bases map to TRBD1. Germline V gene data show CDR1 as SEHNR and CDR2 as FQNEAQ (reference sequence). This CDR3 contains 15 residues. The junction had 8 bases not matched to a gene; V was cut back by 2 bases and J by 5 bases. The CDR3 spells CASSLTGTALYGYTF. CDR3 nucleotides: TGTGCCAGCAGCTTAACCGGGACAGCCCTTTATGGCTACACCTTC.

This clonotype was counted a single time. The gene calls are TRBV7-2 and TRBJ2-2, with 8 bases aligning to TRBD2. V was pared by 1 base and J by 2 bases, with 3 bases of the junction left unmatched. CDR3 length: 16 amino acids. CDR1 is SGHTA, CDR2 FQGNSA, per germline. CDR3 protein: CASSLGGGINTGELFF. CDR3 DNA sequence: TGTGCCAGCAGCTTAGGCGGGGGGATTAACACCGGGGAGCTGTTTTTT.

This clonotype was seen a few times. J is TRBJ2-5 and V is TRBV6-1; perhaps TRBD1 as D (7 bases). From germline, CDR1 is MNHNS and CDR2 SASEGT. V was pared by 6 bases and J by 4 bases, with 12 bases between. The CDR3 spans 13 residues. CDR3 loop: CASSAGTVETQYF. The DNA for the CDR3 is TGTGCCAGCAGCGCGGGGACAGTAGAGACCCAGTACTTC.

V and J are TRBV20-1 and TRBJ2-5; TRBD2 is a possible D gene (5 bases). V was cut by 5 bases and J by 3 bases, with 13 bases left in between. The CDR3 is made up of 13 amino acids. The germline V gene encodes CDR1 DFQATT and CDR2 SNEGSKA (reference sequence). CDR3 sequence: CSAPPDGEETQYF. In nucleotides, the CDR3 is TGCAGTGCTCCCCCGGACGGGGAAGAGACCCAGTACTTC.

Details on this clonotype: A junction end diverges from the germline sequence, so it may reflect a read error. The chain carries TRBV20-1 and TRBJ2-6; D possibly corresponds to TRBD1 (5 bases). Germline assignment: CDR1 DFQATT and CDR2 SNEGSKA (reference sequence). This CDR3 is built from 14 residues. The CDR3 region is CSALKLAGANVLTF. Here the CDR3 DNA reads TGCAGTGCCCTAAAGCTCGCTGGGGCCAACGTCCTGACTTTT.

This clonotype was picked up a small number of times. The genes are TRBV20-1 and TRBJ2-7, with 12 nucleotides matching TRBD2. With 3 bases clipped from V and 6 bases from J, the junction kept 3 bases outside the gene matches. The CDR3 consists of 13 residues. Germline V gene data show CDR1 as DFQATT and CDR2 as SNEGSKA (reference sequence). This CDR3 is CSARRGLAGEQYF. The CDR3, as DNA: TGCAGTGCTAGGCGGGGACTAGCGGGCGAGCAGTACTTC.

This clonotype was observed a handful of times. This chain connects TRBV20-1 to TRBJ2-5; 9 bases line up with TRBD1. The J call could be wrong; TRBJ2-7 is a better fit for the DNA end. Germline V gene lookup returns CDR1 DFQATT and CDR2 SNEGSKA (reference sequence). This CDR3 region has 16 residues. CDR3 region: CSARGGQGGRPYEQYF. For the CDR3, the DNA is TGCAGTGCTAGGGGGGGACAGGGCGGCCGTCCCTACGAGCAGTACTTC.

DNA of the CDR3: TGCGCCAGCAGGGACGGTTGGAGCCCTGAAGCTTTCTTT. Residues: CASRDGWSPEAFF. This sequence joins TRBV5-1 and TRBJ1-1; D is ambiguous. Trimming shortened V by 5 bases and J by 6 bases, and 14 bases separated the two germline ends. The CDR3 extends over 13 amino acids. Germline loops: CDR1 SGHRS, CDR2 YFSETQ. The full variable domain, in which reference TRBV5-1 and TRBJ1-1 provide the parts outside the CDR3, is KAGVTQTPRYLIKTRGQQVTLSCSPISGHRSVSWYQQTPGQGLQFLFEYFSETQRNKGNFPGRFSGRQFSNSRSEMNVSTLELGDSALYLCASRDGWSPEAFFGQGTRLTVV.

This chain uses TRBV14 with TRBJ2-1; D call uncertain. The CDR3 contains 14 residues. Looked up from germline, CDR1 is SGHDN and CDR2 is FVKESK. V lost 2 bases, J lost 2 bases, and 7 bases lay in between. The CDR3 nucleotides are TGTGCCAGCAGCCAAATTACGGCCTACAATGAGCAGTTCTTC. Its translation: CASSQITAYNEQFF.

The chain couples TRBV6-5 to TRBJ2-7, with D possibly TRBD1 on 6 matching bases. CDR1 is MNHEY, CDR2 SVGAGI, per germline. CDR3 size: 15 residues. The V end was cut by 0 bases, the J end by 3 bases, with 12 bases between. CDR3 sequence: CASSYSTGSHYEQYF. CDR3 DNA sequence: TGTGCCAGCAGTTACTCTACAGGGTCCCACTACGAGCAGTACTTC.

This clonotype was detected a few times. The rearrangement links TRBV25-1 to TRBJ1-2; D is unclear. In germline, CDR1 is MGHDK, CDR2 SYGVNS. V lost 2 bases and J 2 bases, leaving 9 bases between the germline ends. The CDR3 has 14 residues. The chain's CDR3 is CASSEAGRNYGYTF. CDR3 DNA sequence: TGTGCCAGCAGTGAAGCTGGCAGAAACTATGGCTACACCTTC.

The gene calls are TRBV12-3 or TRBV12-4 and TRBJ1-1, with TRBD1 matching 8 bases. The V segment lost 6 bases and the J segment 2 bases; nucleotides outside the gene matches: 8. The CDR3 has 15 amino acids. CDR3: CASRLGTGTNTEAFF. Written as DNA, the CDR3 is TGTGCCAGCAGGCTAGGGACAGGAACCAACACTGAAGCTTTCTTT.

The chain joins TRBV6-5 to TRBJ1-2, with 9 bases identical to TRBD1. The CDR3 spans 12 residues. Trimming took 11 bases from V and 5 from J; bases not matched to a gene: 6. The V gene's germline CDR1 is MNHEY and CDR2 SVGAGI. CDR3 amino acids: CAPGGQGYGYTF. The CDR3 DNA sequence: TGTGCCCCCGGAGGACAGGGGTATGGCTACACCTTC.

This chain links TRBV3-1 with TRBJ1-2; 12 positions agree with TRBD1. From germline, CDR1 is LGHDT and CDR2 YNNKEL (reference sequence). Trimming removed 4 bases from V and 2 bases from J; junction bases left unmatched: 11. The CDR3 consists of 18 residues. The CDR3 bases are TGTGCCAGCAGCCCTCGCCCGGGACAGGGGGCGAAAAACTATGGCTACACCTTC. It codes for CASSPRPGQGAKNYGYTF.